Below are 6 T cell receptor beta chains sequenced from a single sample in a study of CD8+CD57+ T cells in acquired aplastic anemia. Patients chosen for sequencing had CD8+CD57+ cells that had expanded, as shown by flow cytometry. CDR3 and TCR beta VDJ profiling relied on a genomic DNA template. TCRdb re-derived calls from the reads in MiXCR, one entry per CDR3 protein. The sample includes about 270,000 distinct CDR3 sequences, roughly 82% of them seen just once. The sequenced sample consisted of sorted CD4+, CD8+, or CD8+CD57+ T cells (not recorded which) from PBMCs. Every receptor here comes from a human donor with aplastic anemia.

The chain has TRBV7-9 and TRBJ2-3; perhaps TRBD2 as D (6 bases). V was shortened by 0 bases and J by 9 bases, with 13 bases between the two germline ends. The CDR3 extends over 14 amino acids. Germline CDR1 and CDR2: SEHNR and FQNEAQ (reference sequence). This chain's CDR3 is CASSLAGGAVTQYF. CDR3 DNA sequence: TGTGCCAGCAGCTTAGCGGGCGGGGCCGTGACGCAGTATTTT.

V and J are TRBV20-1 and TRBJ1-2; D gene uncertain. This CDR3 spans 12 amino acids. CDR1 is DFQATT and CDR2 is SNEGSKA in the germline V gene (reference sequence). Deletions cut 1 base from V and 5 bases from J, with 8 bases between. CDR3 nucleotide sequence: TGCAGTGCTAGAGCTGCACAGTATGGCTACACCTTC. This codes for CSARAAQYGYTF.

The chain links TRBV7-8 to TRBJ2-1; 7 positions agree with TRBD1. Germline V gene data show CDR1 as SGHVS and CDR2 as FQNEAQ. CDR3 length: 14 amino acids. The trim removed 4 bases at V and 8 bases at J, leaving 8 bases unmatched. The CDR3 spells CASSSPGQLDEQFF. The CDR3 DNA is TGTGCCAGCAGCTCGCCGGGACAGCTGGATGAGCAGTTCTTC.

The CDR3 DNA follows: TGCGCCAGCAGCCTTTCTGGGGCCAACGGTCAGGATGAGCAGTTCTTC. Protein sequence: CASSLSGANGQDEQFF. The chain uses TRBV5-1 and TRBJ2-1, with D possibly being TRBD1 (5 bases). The V and J ends lost 4 bases and 8 bases respectively, with 22 bases between them. This CDR3 spans 16 amino acids. Germline V gene lookup returns CDR1 SGHRS and CDR2 YFSETQ.

Details on this clonotype: Germline and junction disagree at one end, which may indicate a read error. The rearrangement links TRBV7-9 to TRBJ2-5, with D possibly being TRBD2 (5 bases). Per germline, CDR1 SEHNR and CDR2 FQNEAQ (reference sequence). There are 14 residues in the CDR3. The CDR3: CATSRGRGRETQYF. CDR3 bases: TGTGCCACCAGCAGAGGAAGAGGGCGAGAGACCCAGTACTTC.

This clonotype was counted once. The rearrangement links TRBV5-5 to TRBJ2-1; 9 bases fit TRBD2. V lost 5 bases to trimming and J lost 7 bases; unmatched junction nucleotides: 13. Looked up from germline, CDR1 is SGHKS and CDR2 is YYEKEE (reference sequence). The CDR3 extends over 16 amino acids. CDR3: CASSVSLGLASNEQFF. DNA of the CDR3: TGTGCCAGCAGTGTGTCGCTCGGACTAGCGAGTAATGAGCAGTTCTTC.